These 26 T cell receptor beta chains share one sample of origin, sequenced in a study of PD-1 blockade in classical Hodgkin lymphoma. Assay used: immunoSEQ multiplex PCR; TCRdb lists only in-frame clones, some missing. The data show more than 7,500 clones, about 80% seen once. All trial patients relapsed after autologous stem cell transplantation. Researchers report purifying CD4+ T cells from thawed PBMCs by magnetic negative selection. Source: CD4+ T cells from blood, taken at baseline. These receptors all stem from a human donor with classical Hodgkin lymphoma.

V is TRBV5-1 and J is TRBJ2-5; 11 bases match TRBD2. The CDR3 extends over 13 amino acids. V was clipped by 8 bases and J by 5 bases; unmatched bases: 5. The V gene's germline CDR1 is SGHRS and CDR2 YFSETQ. Written as DNA, the CDR3 is TGCGCCAGTGCTAGCGGGAGGTGGGAGACCCAGTACTTC. It codes for CASASGRWETQYF.

This clone was observed a few times. The chain is built from TRBV27 and TRBJ1-5; D perhaps matches TRBD1 (6 bases). V was pared by 4 bases and J by 9 bases, with 16 bases between. Germline V lookup: CDR1 MNHEY, CDR2 SMNVEV (reference sequence). This CDR3 region has 14 residues. The CDR3 bases are TGTGCCAGCAGTTCGTGGGGGGCCGGTATGCCCCAGCATTTT. Its translation is CASSSWGAGMPQHF.

The genes are TRBV28 and TRBJ1-5, with 7 bases identical to TRBD1. The CDR3 is made up of 17 amino acids. Germline V gene lookup returns CDR1 MDHEN and CDR2 SYDVKM. V lost 6 bases to trimming and J lost 0 bases; unmatched junction nucleotides: 11. In nucleotides, the CDR3 is TGTGCCAGCAGACGCCGGGACAGCGGGTATAGCAATCAGCCCCAGCATTTT. It encodes CASRRRDSGYSNQPQHF.

The chain links TRBV15 to TRBJ1-2; D gene ambiguous. The CDR3 contains 14 residues. Germline V gives CDR1 LNHNV, CDR2 YYDKDF (reference sequence). Trimming left V 5 bases short and J 4 bases short, with 14 bases between. CDR3 sequence reads: CATSQGPQSYGYTF. As DNA, the CDR3 is TGTGCCACCAGCCAAGGACCGCAATCCTATGGCTACACCTTC.

The V and J genes are TRBV5-1 and TRBJ1-5, with TRBD1 matching 8 bases. V was pared by 4 bases and J by 8 bases, with 5 bases of the junction left unmatched. CDR3 length: 13 residues. The germline gives CDR1 SGHRS, CDR2 YFSETQ. CDR3 region: CASSRTGKEPQHF. CDR3 in DNA: TGCGCCAGCAGCCGGACAGGGAAAGAGCCCCAGCATTTT.

The rearrangement joins TRBV7-8 to TRBJ2-7; D possibly corresponds to TRBD1 (6 bases). This CDR3 contains 14 residues. The V and J ends lost 1 base and 2 bases respectively, with 9 bases between them. The germline V gene encodes CDR1 SGHVS and CDR2 FQNEAQ. CDR3 in amino acids: CASSLDPGAYEQYF. The CDR3 nucleotides read TGTGCCAGCAGCTTAGACCCAGGGGCCTACGAGCAGTACTTC. Together with reference TRBV7-8 and TRBJ2-7, the CDR3 gives the full variable domain: GAGVSQSPRYKVAKRGQDVALRCDPISGHVSLFWYQQALGQGPEFLTYFQNEAQLDKSGLPSDRFFAERPEGSVSTLKIQRTQQEDSAVYLCASSLDPGAYEQYFGPGTRLTVT.

The V call is TRBV5-1, the J call TRBJ2-1, with 8 nucleotides matching TRBD2. V lost 3 bases to trimming and J lost 9 bases; unmatched junction nucleotides: 8. CDR3 length: 14 residues. CDR1 is SGHRS, CDR2 YFSETQ, per germline. The CDR3 region has the DNA TGCGCCAGCAGCTCGGGACTAGGGCTAGTTGAGCAGTTCTTC. This sequence encodes CASSSGLGLVEQFF.

The genes are TRBV30 and TRBJ1-5; weak D call: TRBD1 (6 bases). Trimming stripped 2 bases from V and 7 bases from J, with 18 bases between. The V gene's germline CDR1 is GTSNPN and CDR2 SVGIG (reference sequence). This CDR3 has 15 amino acids. The CDR3 region has the DNA TGTGCCTGGAGTCCAAGGGGGGAGGGGGGACAGCCCCAGCATTTT. This gives the protein CAWSPRGEGGQPQHF.

This chain joins TRBV19 and TRBJ1-2; D is possibly TRBD1 (6 bases). V was cut by 4 bases and J by 3 bases, with 12 bases left in between. The CDR3 consists of 14 residues. Germline CDR1 and CDR2: LNHDA and SQIVND (reference sequence). This CDR3 is CASSKQGFDYGYTF. CDR3 bases: TGTGCCAGTAGTAAACAGGGCTTCGACTATGGCTACACCTTC.

The chain joins TRBV29-1 to TRBJ2-3; TRBD1 or TRBD2 may be the D gene (5 bases each). V lost 4 bases and J lost 4, with 15 bases in between. CDR1 and CDR2 (germline): SQVTM, ANQGSEA. CDR3 length equals 14 residues. The CDR3 DNA reads as TGCAGCGTTGTGCCTACGATGGGGGCAGATACGCAGTATTTT. This encodes CSVVPTMGADTQYF.

The CDR3 spells CATRPRRGHEQYF. For the CDR3, the DNA is TGTGCTACCCGCCCCCGCAGGGGCCACGAGCAGTACTTC. The chain employs TRBV12-5 and TRBJ2-7; a possible D gene is TRBD1 (6 bases). This CDR3 spans 13 amino acids. Trimming removed 10 bases from V and 5 bases from J, with 18 bases in between. CDR1 is LGHNT and CDR2 is FRNRAP in the germline V gene.

DNA for the CDR3: TGCGCCAGCAGCCAAGTCATAGGTCAGCCCCAGCATTTT. This sequence encodes CASSQVIGQPQHF. The chain links TRBV4-1 to TRBJ1-5; D not certain. Trimming cost V 1 base and J 6 bases, with 7 bases left between them. Germline CDR1 reads MGHRA; CDR2 reads YSYEKL. The CDR3 sequence is 13 residues long.

J is TRBJ2-7 and V is TRBV7-6, with D possibly being TRBD1 (5 bases). This CDR3 has 16 residues. Germline V CDR1 and CDR2: SGHVS, FNYEAQ. The ends were cut back, 5 bases at V and 6 bases at J, with 23 bases in the middle. CDR3 amino acids: CASSHVGEYHRCEQYF. CDR3 sequence (DNA): TGTGCCAGCAGCCATGTAGGGGAATACCATCGCTGCGAGCAGTACTTC.

V is TRBV5-1 and J is TRBJ1-1, with TRBD1 as a possible D gene (6 bases). V lost 4 bases and J lost 3, with 16 bases in between. Per germline, CDR1 SGHRS and CDR2 YFSETQ. This CDR3 has 15 amino acids. As DNA, the CDR3 is TGCGCCAGCAGCAGTACCGGGACATATGACACTGAAGCTTTCTTT. It translates to CASSSTGTYDTEAFF.

The V gene is TRBV19, the J gene TRBJ2-3; 12 nucleotides agree with TRBD2. Germline CDR1 LNHDA, CDR2 SQIVND (reference sequence). Trimming removed 5 bases from V and 5 bases from J; junction bases left unmatched: 5. The CDR3 sequence is 15 residues long. The DNA for the CDR3 is TGTGCCAGTAGTCTAGCACTAGCGGGAGGAGATACGCAGTATTTT. This gives the protein CASSLALAGGDTQYF. Full variable domain (rest looked up from reference TRBV19 and TRBJ2-3): DGGITQSPKYLFRKEGQNVTLSCEQNLNHDAMYWYRQDPGQGLRLIYYSQIVNDFQKGDIAEGYSVSREKKESFPLTVTSAQKNPTAFYLCASSLALAGGDTQYFGPGTRLTVL.

This clone came up a few times. V and J are TRBV13 and TRBJ2-5, with TRBD2 matching 7 bases. CDR3 length equals 17 residues. The V gene end was trimmed by 0 bases and the J gene end by 4 bases; junction bases not matched to a gene: 11. Germline V gene sequence: CDR1 PRHDT, CDR2 FYEKMQ (reference sequence). CDR3 nucleotide sequence: TGTGCCAGCAGCTTAGGCCTAAGAAGCGGGGAAAGAGAGACCCAGTACTTC. This gives the protein CASSLGLRSGERETQYF.

The chain links TRBV19 to TRBJ2-2; a possible D gene is TRBD2 (5 bases). V lost 1 base and J 0 bases, leaving 12 bases between the germline ends. Germline V gene data show CDR1 as LNHDA and CDR2 as SQIVND (reference sequence). The length of the CDR3 is 17 residues. The CDR3 coding sequence is TGTGCCAGTAGTATAGGTTTAGGGCGGGCGAACACCGGGGAGCTGTTTTTT. Protein: CASSIGLGRANTGELFF.

The rearrangement uses TRBV6-4 and TRBJ2-3, with 7 positions matching TRBD1. The V and J ends lost 0 bases and 0 bases, in that order; junction bases with no gene match: 3. CDR3 length: 16 amino acids. CDR1 and CDR2 from the germline V gene are MRHNA and SNTAGT. The CDR3 spells CASSDSGRGSTDTQYF. CDR3 DNA sequence: TGTGCCAGCAGTGACTCCGGCAGGGGGAGCACAGATACGCAGTATTTT.

The chain has TRBV5-5 and TRBJ1-1, with 8 bases fitting TRBD1. This CDR3 comprises 14 residues. V trimming: 4 bases; J trimming: 7 bases; junction bases outside the gene matches: 9. The germline V gene has CDR1 SGHKS and CDR2 YYEKEE (reference sequence). CDR3 sequence (DNA): TGTGCCAGCAGCCTGACCGCAGGGGGCGTTGAAGCTTTCTTT. Amino acid sequence: CASSLTAGGVEAFF.

Only one count was recorded for this clone. The V gene is TRBV5-4, the J gene TRBJ1-2, with TRBD1 identical over 10 bases. From germline, CDR1 is SGHNT and CDR2 YYREEE (reference sequence). This CDR3 is 17 amino acids long. Unmatched junction bases numbered 12, after V lost 3 bases and J lost 4 bases. The CDR3 sequence is CASSSTFDRGQGYGYTF. The CDR3 coding sequence is TGTGCCAGCAGCTCAACATTCGACAGGGGGCAGGGCTATGGCTACACCTTC.

This clone has just a few counts. The V call is TRBV6-1, the J call TRBJ2-7, with D perhaps assigned TRBD1 or TRBD2 (5 bases each). V was shortened by 4 bases and J by 2 bases, with 18 bases between the two germline ends. CDR1 and CDR2 (germline): MNHNS, SASEGT. CDR3 length: 16 residues. The CDR3: CASSASRDHHPYEQYF. The DNA for the CDR3 is TGTGCCAGCAGTGCATCCCGGGACCACCACCCCTACGAGCAGTACTTC.

This chain uses TRBV5-1 with TRBJ1-1; D ambiguous. The CDR3 runs 18 residues. CDR1 and CDR2 (germline): SGHRS, YFSETQ. V dropped 0 bases and J dropped 3 bases, with 21 bases sitting between them. This chain's CDR3 is CASSLGVPGGIYYTEAFF. In DNA form, the CDR3 reads TGCGCCAGCAGCTTGGGGGTCCCCGGAGGAATTTATTACACTGAAGCTTTCTTT.

The rearrangement joins TRBV5-1 to TRBJ2-3, with a possible D match to TRBD1 (7 bases). The CDR3 covers 16 residues. Germline assignment: CDR1 SGHRS and CDR2 YFSETQ. The germline V and J ends were trimmed by 3 bases and 5 bases, with 19 bases remaining between them. The CDR3 spells CASSSRQGGGKDTQYF. The CDR3 DNA reads TGCGCCAGCAGCTCCAGGCAGGGGGGCGGGAAAGATACGCAGTATTTT.

This chain uses TRBV2 with TRBJ1-4; TRBD1 matches at 9 bases. CDR1 SNHLY and CDR2 FYNNEI come from the germline V gene. Trimming took 7 bases from V and 8 from J; bases not matched to a gene: 8. The CDR3 spans 14 residues. For the CDR3, the DNA is TGTGCCAGCACTCCGGACAGGGGTGGAGAAAAACTGTTTTTT. Encoded protein: CASTPDRGGEKLFF.

This clone showed up just once. This rearrangement joins TRBV6-6 to TRBJ2-7, with D unclear. CDR3 length: 13 residues. Trimming cost V 6 bases and J 6 bases, with 15 bases left between them. Germline V gives CDR1 MNHNY, CDR2 SVGAGI (reference sequence). The CDR3 DNA is TGTGCCAGCAGCCTTCTGACTGCGAGCGAGCAGTACTTC. Protein: CASSLLTASEQYF.

V gene TRBV19 combines with J gene TRBJ2-2; the D is unclear. Trimming removed 5 bases from V and 0 bases from J, with 4 bases in between. Germline assignment: CDR1 LNHDA and CDR2 SQIVND (reference sequence). The CDR3 runs 13 residues. The CDR3 here is CASSEANTGELFF. The CDR3 nucleotides are TGTGCCAGTAGTGAGGCGAACACCGGGGAGCTGTTTTTT.